This paragraph covers one T cell receptor beta chain sequence. In blood CD8+ and CD4+ T cells, TCR beta underwent sequencing. Controls matched for sex and age were healthy donors. The authors negatively isolated CD8+ and CD4+ T cells and FACS-enriched TEMRA cells. An input of roughly 0.45 to 1 ug of RNA was subjected to reverse transcription using random hexamers. The CDR3 of TCR beta was amplified by immunoSEQ multiplex PCR across 54 Vbeta and 13 Jbeta. Via MiXCR, TCRdb re-called the immunoSEQ multiplex PCR reads, giving one row per CDR3 protein. Of fewer than 150,000 distinct CDR3 sequences listed, around 94% were seen once; the top ten hold around 0.29%. This sample is part of a study of CD8 T cells in Susac syndrome. This CDR3 spans 13 amino acids. In germline, CDR1 is MDHEN, CDR2 SYDVKM. V lost 3 bases, J lost 15 bases, and 10 bases stayed unmatched.

This chain links TRBV28 with TRBJ2-1; 8 bases are shared with TRBD2. Specimen: CD8+ T cells from PBMCs. This clonotype originated in a human donor in good health. The CDR3 here is CASSFLSGGARFF. The DNA for the CDR3 is TGTGCCAGCAGTTTCCTCTCGGGGGGGGCGCGGTTCTTC.